This passage covers 22 T cell receptor beta chains from one sample sequenced in a study of CD8 T cells in Susac syndrome (dated by TCRdb to about 2019). Library generation was performed with the immunoSEQ multiplex PCR assay. RNA was extracted using the RNeasy kit, and roughly 0.45 to 1 ug of the RNA was reverse transcribed with random hexamers. TCRdb handled the public reads itself, with Q25 trimming in fastp and clone calling in MiXCR, and kept productive beta chains. Rows matching on CDR3 protein sequence are summarized as one entry with the most common DNA and genes. The sample table holds about 130,000 distinct CDR3 sequences, of which less than 95% were seen once. Around 0.12% of the sample is in the top ten clones. Material for sequencing was CD4+ T cells from PBMCs. The receptor source for this set is a human donor with multiple sclerosis.

V gene TRBV6-2 or TRBV6-3 combines with J gene TRBJ1-2; TRBD1 agrees at 7 bases. Trimming took 8 bases from V and 2 from J; bases not matched to a gene: 5. CDR3 length: 13 residues. CDR1 is MNHEY and CDR2 is SVGEGT in the germline V gene. CDR3 nucleotide sequence: TGTGCCAGCGAGACGACAGGGAACTATGGCTACACCTTC. This encodes CASETTGNYGYTF.

The chain links TRBV7-2 to TRBJ2-3; the D is unclear. The germline V gene encodes CDR1 SGHTA and CDR2 FQGNSA. Trimming cost V 5 bases and J 8 bases, with 20 bases left between them. This CDR3 has 15 residues. For the CDR3, the DNA is TGTGCCAGCAGCACAGATACTTCAACCCCCAGTACGCAGTATTTT. Protein sequence: CASSTDTSTPSTQYF.

The rearrangement joins TRBV3-1 to TRBJ1-3; TRBD1 is a possible D gene (5 bases). V was pared by 11 bases and J by 0 bases, with 11 bases between. Germline CDR1 reads LGHDT; CDR2 reads YNNKEL (reference sequence). The CDR3 runs 13 residues. CDR3 sequence reads: CAARQTSGNTIYF. The CDR3 DNA reads as TGTGCCGCGAGACAGACCTCTGGAAACACCATATATTTT. The complete variable domain, with remaining parts taken from reference TRBV3-1 and TRBJ1-3, reads DTAVSQTPKYLVTQMGNDKSIKCEQNLGHDTMYWYKQDSKKFLKIMFSYNNKELIINETVPNRFSPKSPDKAHLNLHINSLELGDSAVYFCAARQTSGNTIYFGEGSWLTVV.

This clonotype was observed a single time. The rearrangement uses TRBV10-3 and TRBJ1-2; tentatively, D is TRBD1 (6 bases). CDR3 length equals 13 residues. V was pared by 3 bases and J by 3 bases, with 8 bases between. Per germline, CDR1 ENHRY and CDR2 SYGVKD. CDR3 in amino acids: CAISDAGDYGYTF. The CDR3 nucleotides read TGTGCCATCAGTGATGCAGGGGACTATGGCTACACCTTC.

The chain employs TRBV7-9 and TRBJ1-1; possible D gene TRBD1, 6 bases. The CDR3 consists of 14 residues. V was cut by 1 base and J by 2 bases, with 8 bases left in between. Germline CDR1 and CDR2: SEHNR and FQNEAQ (reference sequence). CDR3 sequence: CASSLETGNTEAFF. The CDR3 bases are TGTGCCAGCAGCTTAGAGACAGGCAACACTGAAGCTTTCTTT.

This clonotype was recorded only once. The chain has TRBV5-1 and TRBJ1-2; the D gene is possibly TRBD1 (5 bases). Trimming took 0 bases from V and 5 from J, leaving 11 bases between them. The germline V gene encodes CDR1 SGHRS and CDR2 YFSETQ. This CDR3 region has 14 residues. The CDR3: CASSLAPGLYGYTF. CDR3 DNA: TGCGCCAGCAGCTTGGCTCCAGGGTTATATGGCTACACCTTC.

The V and J genes are TRBV12-3 or TRBV12-4 and TRBJ1-4; weak D call: TRBD1 (5 bases). The germline V and J ends were trimmed by 7 bases and 7 bases, with 16 bases remaining between them. The CDR3 extends over 14 amino acids. The CDR3 DNA is TGTGCCAGCACCCGGGGGGAGGTTGGTGAAAAACTGTTTTTT. Translating it yields CASTRGEVGEKLFF.

This chain connects TRBV6-1 to TRBJ1-2, with 7 bases that match TRBD1. Per the germline V gene, CDR1 is MNHNS and CDR2 is SASEGT. The CDR3 extends over 13 amino acids. Trimming removed 4 bases from V and 10 bases from J; junction bases left unmatched: 9. This CDR3 is CASSGASQGIYTF. The CDR3, as DNA: TGTGCCAGCAGTGGAGCCTCACAGGGGATCTACACCTTC.

Points on this clonotype: At one end the junction does not follow the germline gene, possibly because of a read error. The rearrangement uses TRBV15 and TRBJ1-6; D is ambiguous. The germline CDR1 and CDR2 sequences are LNHNV and YYDKDF (reference sequence). The CDR3 contains 15 residues. This CDR3 reads CATSRAASFNSPLHF. The CDR3 DNA is TGTGCCACCAGCAGAGCGGCGTCCTTTAATTCACCCCTCCACTTT.

V gene TRBV12-3 or TRBV12-4 combines with J gene TRBJ1-4; tentative D call: TRBD1 (5 bases). With 7 bases removed from V and 5 bases from J, the gap between germline ends came to 11 bases. The CDR3 totals 13 residues. CDR3 in amino acids: CASTRDGNEKLFF. The DNA for the CDR3 is TGTGCCAGCACCCGGGACGGGAATGAAAAACTGTTTTTT.

The chain joins TRBV29-1 to TRBJ2-3; 10 bases agree with TRBD2. V lost 4 bases to trimming and J lost 4 bases; unmatched junction nucleotides: 5. This CDR3 spans 14 amino acids. CDR1 SQVTM and CDR2 ANQGSEA come from the germline V gene. Here the CDR3 DNA reads TGCAGCGTTGGAGCTAGCGGGAGCCCAGATACGCAGTATTTT. Translated, it gives CSVGASGSPDTQYF.

The V call is TRBV7-2, the J call TRBJ1-2, with unresolved D. The ends were cut back, 5 bases at V and 7 bases at J, with 8 bases in the middle. The CDR3 contains 11 residues. Per germline, CDR1 SGHTA and CDR2 FQGNSA. This chain's CDR3 is CASSVGIGYTF. CDR3 nucleotide sequence: TGTGCCAGCAGCGTAGGGATTGGCTACACCTTC.

J is TRBJ2-5 and V is TRBV7-3; D remains ambiguous. The germline gives CDR1 SGHTA, CDR2 FQGTGA. The V and J ends lost 2 bases and 2 bases respectively, with 6 bases between them. The CDR3 runs 13 residues. The CDR3 bases are TGTGCCAGCAGCTTACGACTGCAAGAGACCCAGTACTTC. Encoded protein: CASSLRLQETQYF. Variable domain in full (rest from reference TRBV7-3 and TRBJ2-5): GAGVSQTPSNKVTEKGKYVELRCDPISGHTALYWYRQSLGQGPEFLIYFQGTGAADDSGLPNDRFFAVRPEGSVSTLKIQRTERGDSAVYLCASSLRLQETQYFGPGTRLLVL.

The chain has TRBV27 and TRBJ1-2, with 9 bases matching TRBD1. Germline loops: CDR1 MNHEY, CDR2 SMNVEV (reference sequence). The trim removed 7 bases at V and 4 bases at J, leaving 16 bases unmatched. CDR3 length equals 17 residues. The CDR3 sequence is CASTAYTGTGMFYGYTF. The CDR3 DNA reads as TGTGCCAGCACAGCTTACACCGGGACAGGGATGTTCTATGGCTACACCTTC.

The chain has TRBV16 and TRBJ2-7; D may be TRBD2 (5 bases). Per germline, CDR1 KGHSY and CDR2 FQNENV. The CDR3 spans 15 residues. The V and J ends lost 0 bases and 5 bases respectively, with 14 bases between them. CDR3 in amino acids: CASSQSRGRLHEQYF. The CDR3, as DNA: TGTGCCAGCAGCCAATCGCGAGGGCGGCTCCACGAGCAGTACTTC. Filled out from reference TRBV16 and TRBJ2-7, the complete variable domain reads GEEVAQTPKHLVRGEGQKAKLYCAPIKGHSYVFWYQQVLKNEFKFLISFQNENVFDETGMPKERFSAKCLPNSPCSLEIQATKLEDSAVYFCASSQSRGRLHEQYFGPGTRLTVT.

The chain is built from TRBV30 and TRBJ1-1; D is ambiguous. The V end lost 4 bases, the J end lost 8 bases, and 8 bases lay between the germline ends. Germline-derived CDR1 and CDR2 are GTSNPN and SVGIG (reference sequence). The CDR3 spans 10 residues. CDR3 bases: TGTGCCTGGATCCAGAGCGAAGCTTTCTTT. It is translated as CAWIQSEAFF.

V gene TRBV27 combines with J gene TRBJ1-1; no firm D call. The V and J ends lost 9 bases and 2 bases respectively, with 13 bases between them. The CDR3 sequence is 13 residues long. CDR1 is MNHEY, CDR2 SMNVEV, per germline (reference sequence). CDR3 sequence: CASRRVHNTEAFF. The CDR3 DNA sequence: TGTGCCAGTCGGAGAGTACACAACACTGAAGCTTTCTTT.

The J gene is TRBJ1-2, the V gene TRBV6-5; D perhaps matches TRBD1 (6 bases). V was cut by 3 bases and J by 3 bases, with 17 bases left in between. The CDR3 runs 16 residues. Germline V gene sequence: CDR1 MNHEY, CDR2 SVGAGI. The CDR3 nucleotides read TGTGCCAGCAGTTATTATTCCGGCAGGGGCCACTATGGCTACACCTTC. Protein: CASSYYSGRGHYGYTF.

This chain joins TRBV28 and TRBJ2-1; 11 bases fit TRBD2. V was clipped by 1 base and J by 2 bases; unmatched bases: 13. CDR1 and CDR2 from the germline V gene are MDHEN and SYDVKM. There are 20 residues in the CDR3. The CDR3 DNA reads TGTGCCAGCAGTTTATTTGGGCTAGCGGGAGGTGGGGGGACCTACAATGAGCAGTTCTTC. Residues: CASSLFGLAGGGGTYNEQFF.

J is TRBJ2-1 and V is TRBV12-3 or TRBV12-4, with 9 bases lining up with TRBD1. The length of the CDR3 is 16 residues. V shed 5 bases and J 8 bases; nucleotides not matched to a gene: 13. The CDR3 region has the DNA TGTGCCAGCAGTCCTCAGGGACAGGGAAAGGTCGATGAGCAGTTCTTC. The encoded protein is CASSPQGQGKVDEQFF.

V and J are TRBV2 and TRBJ2-3; D uncertain. The CDR3 is 12 residues long. V was cut by 3 bases and J by 6 bases, with 7 bases left in between. CDR1 and CDR2 (germline): SNHLY, FYNNEI. The CDR3 DNA reads TGTGCCAGCAGTGACCGTCGGGATACGCAGTATTTT. Translation gives CASSDRRDTQYF. The entire variable domain, with the rest obtained from reference TRBV2 and TRBJ2-3, is as follows: EPEVTQTPSHQVTQMGQEVILRCVPISNHLYFYWYRQILGQKVEFLVSFYNNEISEKSEIFDDQFSVERPDGSNFTLKIRSTKLEDSAMYFCASSDRRDTQYFGPGTRLTVL.

This rearrangement joins TRBV4-1 to TRBJ2-5; D remains unclear. Germline CDR1 is MGHRA and CDR2 is YSYEKL. V lost 0 bases and J lost 5, with 16 bases in between. The CDR3 has 16 amino acids. The CDR3 spells CASSQDRAGPVETQYF. In DNA, the CDR3 is TGCGCCAGCAGCCAAGATAGGGCAGGCCCTGTCGAGACCCAGTACTTC.